This T cell receptor (beta chain) was captured by sequencing in a study of blood T cell repertoires in COVID-19. Study summary: T cells, B-cell-depleted T cells, or PBMCs supplied cDNA or gDNA.

Germline CDR1 and CDR2: LGHNA and YNFKEQ. J lost 7 bases, V lost 1 base, and 16 bases had no gene match. The CDR3 loop spans 17 amino acids. In the authors' workflow: From reference gene primer amplification, estimates of nucleated cell counts were derived. The protocol was immunoSEQ multiplex PCR, while the TCRdb copy is restricted to in-frame clones and leaves out a portion. Clone size and V and J calls were adopted from that table, with D and trimming inferred from the DNA. The sample holds 20,000 to 25,000 clones, roughly 88% seen once. The rearrangement uses TRBV4-2 and TRBJ2-7; 7 bases are shared with TRBD1. The receptor was isolated from a man older than 75 with active or convalescent COVID-19. The sample consisted of peripheral blood. The CDR3 is CASSQGIRGAQQGEQYF. CDR3 DNA: TGTGCCAGCAGCCAAGGTATACGTGGGGCCCAACAGGGGGAGCAGTACTTC.